The 7 T cell receptor beta chains given below trace back to one sample, sequenced in a study of PD-L1 blockade in urothelial cancer. Time point indicated: peripheral blood 6 weeks after treatment start. The table came from immunoSEQ multiplex PCR; TCRdb's copy has only in-frame clones and leaves some out. This sample has fewer than 85,000 clones, with roughly 86% found just once. The starting material was PBMCs, obtained around atezolizumab (anti-PD-L1) treatment. The receptors derive from a man aged 55 to 69 with urothelial cancer.

This chain connects TRBV7-3 to TRBJ2-2, with D possibly TRBD1 on 6 matching bases. The CDR3 covers 15 residues. V lost 4 bases, J lost 3 bases, and 12 bases lay in between. CDR1 and CDR2 (germline): SGHTA, FQGTGA. In DNA form, the CDR3 reads TGTGCCAGCAGCTATGACAGGAGTTACACCGGGGAGCTGTTTTTT. Its protein product is CASSYDRSYTGELFF.

The chain has TRBV6-5 and TRBJ2-2; 7 positions agree with TRBD1. CDR1 and CDR2 from the germline V gene are MNHEY and SVGAGI. The CDR3 totals 15 residues. Trimming at V came to 5 bases and at J to 5 bases, leaving 8 bases not matched to a gene. DNA for the CDR3: TGTGCCAGCAGTCTAGATGCAGGGGGAACCGGGGAGCTGTTTTTT. It yields the protein CASSLDAGGTGELFF.

The chain carries TRBV7-9 and TRBJ2-7; 9 bases align to TRBD2. The CDR3 totals 12 residues. Germline CDR1 SEHNR, CDR2 FQNEAQ (reference sequence). J lost 7 bases, V lost 8 bases, and 6 bases had no gene match. Here the CDR3 DNA reads TGTGCCAGCGGGACTGCGGGAGGGGAGCAGTACTTC. It codes for CASGTAGGEQYF.

The CDR3 DNA reads as TGTGCCAGCAGTAGGGGATATAATGAAAAACTGTTTTTT. Translating gives CASSRGYNEKLFF. The rearrangement joins TRBV5-6 to TRBJ1-4, with TRBD1 as a possible D gene (5 bases). V lost 5 bases and J 4 bases, leaving 9 bases between the germline ends. This CDR3 contains 13 residues. CDR1 is SGHDT and CDR2 is YYEEEE in the germline V gene.

The chain employs TRBV6-5 and TRBJ2-7, with a possible D match to TRBD1 (5 bases). CDR1 is MNHEY, CDR2 SVGAGI, per germline. The length of the CDR3 is 13 residues. V gave up 5 bases and J gave up 0 bases, with 8 bases separating them. The CDR3 coding sequence is TGTGCCAGCAGTCGGACACCCTCCTACGAGCAGTACTTC. Translation: CASSRTPSYEQYF.

The chain carries TRBV4-1 and TRBJ2-2, with D unresolved. Germline lookup yields CDR1 MGHRA and CDR2 YSYEKL. This CDR3 is 17 amino acids long. V was clipped by 6 bases and J by 4 bases, with 21 bases between them. In DNA, the CDR3 is TGCGCCAGCAGTGAAACCAGCGTTATCCCGGGCACCGGGGAGCTGTTTTTT. It specifies CASSETSVIPGTGELFF.

The chain uses TRBV2 and TRBJ2-1; D is unclear. The CDR3 has 13 amino acids. Germline V gene lookup returns CDR1 SNHLY and CDR2 FYNNEI. Deletions cut 8 bases from V and 0 bases from J, with 8 bases between. The CDR3 nucleotides are TGTGCCAGCCACAAAATCTCCTACAATGAGCAGTTCTTC. Amino acids: CASHKISYNEQFF.